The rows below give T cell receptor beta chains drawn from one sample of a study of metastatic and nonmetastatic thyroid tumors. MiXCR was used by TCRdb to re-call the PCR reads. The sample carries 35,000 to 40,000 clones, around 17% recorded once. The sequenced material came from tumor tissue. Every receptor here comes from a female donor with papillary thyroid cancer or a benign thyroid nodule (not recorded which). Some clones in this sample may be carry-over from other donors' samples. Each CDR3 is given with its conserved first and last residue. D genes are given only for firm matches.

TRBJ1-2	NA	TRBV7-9	CASSLSGDGYTF
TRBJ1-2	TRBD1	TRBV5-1	CASRSTRDSGGYTF
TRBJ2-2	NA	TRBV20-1	CSARGRGGELFF
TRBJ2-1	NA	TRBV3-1	CASSQMQGGLVGNEQFF
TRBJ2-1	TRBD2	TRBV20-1	CSARDQGLGYNEQFF
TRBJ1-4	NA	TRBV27	CASSLRLPVLNEKLFF
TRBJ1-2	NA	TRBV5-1	CASSPEGAGGYTF
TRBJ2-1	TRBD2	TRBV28	CASPPGLAGVLYHNEQFF
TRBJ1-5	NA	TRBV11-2	CASSFTGYDQPQHF
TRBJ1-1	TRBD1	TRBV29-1	CSGGQGATEAFF
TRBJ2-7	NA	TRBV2	CASSPRDYEQYF
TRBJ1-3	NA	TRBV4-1	CASSRTGVSGNTIYF
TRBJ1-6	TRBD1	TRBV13	CASSPWDRDNSPLHF
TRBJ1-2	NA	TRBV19	CASSIDGTRYGYTF
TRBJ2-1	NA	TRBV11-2	CASSLIAGPNEQFF
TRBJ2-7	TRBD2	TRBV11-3	CASSGRGPSYEQYF
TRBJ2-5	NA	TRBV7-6	CASSLLSGVKTQYF
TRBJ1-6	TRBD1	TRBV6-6	CASSYMGTVAPNSPLHF
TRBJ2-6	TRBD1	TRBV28	CASIPVRCTGVPGANVLTF
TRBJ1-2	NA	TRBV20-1	CSAREGDNYGYTF
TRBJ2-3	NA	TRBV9	CASSVVGGEGTDTQYF
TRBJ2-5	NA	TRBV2	CASSLGETQYF
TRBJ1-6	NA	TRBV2	CASRAPDYNSPLHF
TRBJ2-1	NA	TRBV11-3	CASSLNSYNEQFF
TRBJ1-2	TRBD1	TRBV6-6	CASSYQGQGHYGYTF
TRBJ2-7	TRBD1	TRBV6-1	CASNDRVWYEQYF
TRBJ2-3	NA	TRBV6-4	CASSDSGSTDTQYF
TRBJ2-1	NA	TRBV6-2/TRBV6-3	CASSYSKGPQQFF
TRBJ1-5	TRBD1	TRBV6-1	CASSSIRDRGQPQHF
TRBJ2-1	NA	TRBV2	CASSVGAFGQFF
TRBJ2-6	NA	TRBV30	CACSNSGANVLTF